Included here is one T cell receptor (beta chain) sequence, with context. Assay: immunoSEQ multiplex PCR; the TCRdb copy retains only in-frame clones and omits some. The table shows some 73,000 clones, with almost 85% occurring only once. This sample stems from a study of glioma-infiltrating T cells after dendritic cell vaccination. Overall study context: Patients received autologous tumor lysate-pulsed dendritic cell vaccination between the early 2000s and the early 2010s.

Trimming cost V 2 bases and J 7 bases; bases outside gene matches: 6. CDR3 size: 15 residues. Germline V CDR1 and CDR2: PRHDT, FYEKMQ (reference sequence). The sequenced sample was blood, obtained before dendritic cell vaccination. The receptor's source is a human donor with glioblastoma. The chain links TRBV13 to TRBJ2-1; 9 bases match TRBD2. The CDR3 DNA is TGTGCCAGCAGCTTATCGCCAGCGGGGGGTAATGAGCAGTTCTTC. Translation gives CASSLSPAGGNEQFF.